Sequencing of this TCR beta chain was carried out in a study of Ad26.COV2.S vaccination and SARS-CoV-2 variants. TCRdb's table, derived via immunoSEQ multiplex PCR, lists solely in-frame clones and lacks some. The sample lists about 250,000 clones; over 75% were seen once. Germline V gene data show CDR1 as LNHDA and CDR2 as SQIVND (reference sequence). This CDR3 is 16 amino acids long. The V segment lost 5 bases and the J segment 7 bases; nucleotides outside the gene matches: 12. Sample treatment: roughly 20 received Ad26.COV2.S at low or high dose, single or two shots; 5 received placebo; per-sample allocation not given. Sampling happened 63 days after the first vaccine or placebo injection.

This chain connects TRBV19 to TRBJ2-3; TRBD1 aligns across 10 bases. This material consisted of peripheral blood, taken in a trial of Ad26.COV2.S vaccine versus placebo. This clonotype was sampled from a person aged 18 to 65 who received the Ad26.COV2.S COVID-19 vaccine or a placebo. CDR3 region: CASSARDRGRTYTQYF. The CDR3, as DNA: TGTGCCAGTAGTGCCCGGGACAGGGGACGTACTTATACGCAGTATTTT.